This T cell receptor beta chain is drawn from a study of cytomegalovirus exposure and HLA in healthy donors. Produced via immunoSEQ multiplex PCR; TCRdb's table is partial and in-frame only. The sample yields tens of thousands of clones, 95% seen once. The CDR3 spans 15 residues. CDR1 is MNHNS, CDR2 SASEGT, per germline. Trimming pared 10 bases from V and 1 base from J, leaving 17 bases between. Sequenced sample: PBMCs. The chain combines TRBV6-1 with TRBJ2-1; D is perhaps TRBD1 (6 bases). The receptor was derived from a woman aged 18-30 years in good health and CMV-seronegative. Here the CDR3 DNA reads TGTGCCACCACGGGACAAAGGGCGTCCTACAATGAGCAGTTCTTC. This gives the protein CATTGQRASYNEQFF.